This T cell receptor beta chain emerged from a study of blood T cell repertoires in COVID-19. Looked up from germline, CDR1 is LNHDA and CDR2 is SQIVND (reference sequence). V was pared by 9 bases and J by 5 bases, with 3 bases of the junction left unmatched. The CDR3 length is 11 residues. In the original processing: Reference gene primers were amplified, and this amplification served to estimate nucleated cell counts. Generated by immunoSEQ multiplex PCR, the TCRdb table keeps only in-frame clones and is missing some. V and J calls and clone size are those listed in that table; D and trimming were worked out from the DNA. Among around 140,000 clones listed, roughly 88% were seen once.

This receptor was identified in a man in his sixties or seventies with acute or convalescent COVID-19. This rearrangement joins TRBV19 to TRBJ1-2; 7 nucleotides align to TRBD1. The sequencing input was peripheral blood. The CDR3 sequence is CASRGVYGYTF. The DNA of the CDR3 is TGTGCCAGCAGGGGGGTTTATGGCTACACCTTC.